Listed below are T cell receptor beta chains from one sample, sequenced in a study of control samples from healthy donors and cancer patients. Assay used: immunoSEQ multiplex PCR; TCRdb lists only in-frame clones, some missing. The sample lists more than 75,000 clones; around nine tenths were seen once. Sequencing was carried out using blood. These receptors originate from a man in his fifties or sixties in good health. Each CDR3 is given with its conserved first and last residue. The order of the fields is J gene, V gene, D gene, CDR3 protein. A D gene is named only where the DNA matches it firmly.

TRBJ1-6 | TRBV7-4 | TRBD1 | CASSFGRTGRNSPLHF
TRBJ1-1 | TRBV30 | - | CAWEGDTEAFF
TRBJ2-2 | TRBV29-1 | - | CSVFSAATGELFF
TRBJ1-1 | TRBV28 | - | CASSLREVIDPEAFF
TRBJ1-2 | TRBV10-1 | - | CASSEWRRLRGYTF
TRBJ1-1 | TRBV30 | - | CAWNGMNTEAFF
TRBJ2-7 | TRBV7-9 | - | CASSLVQGGSEQYF
TRBJ2-1 | TRBV9 | - | CASSPLRGRAYNEQFF
TRBJ2-1 | TRBV7-3 | TRBD1 | CASSWGTASYNEQFF
TRBJ2-2 | TRBV27 | TRBD2 | CASAPQRGGWTGELFF
TRBJ2-1 | TRBV7-3 | TRBD2 | CASSLTAGGPNNEQFF
TRBJ2-7 | TRBV11-2 | TRBD1 | CASSLDWDREAYEQYF
TRBJ2-7 | TRBV15 | TRBD2 | CATSRGPPGGGGLYEQYF
TRBJ1-1 | TRBV6-6 | - | CASNIGAEAFF
TRBJ1-2 | TRBV14 | - | CASSPFRVGDGYTF
TRBJ1-1 | TRBV9 | - | CASSVAGDRYTEAFF
TRBJ1-6 | TRBV15 | - | CATSSGRAGISYNSPLHF
TRBJ1-1 | TRBV6-1 | - | CASSERDMNTEAFF
TRBJ1-3 | TRBV27 | - | CASRSNSGNTIYF
TRBJ1-5 | TRBV27 | TRBD1 | CASRRGQGGNQPQHF
TRBJ1-5 | TRBV30 | - | CAWSIGQNNQPQHF
TRBJ1-2 | TRBV5-5 | - | CASSLQGGYGYTF
TRBJ1-5 | TRBV18 | TRBD1 | CASSPRDRGMRPQHF
TRBJ1-2 | TRBV20-1 | - | CSASNTYGYTF
TRBJ1-1 | TRBV9 | TRBD1 | CASSVGGTGADTEAFF
TRBJ1-2 | TRBV7-2 | TRBD1 | CASSMGQGEGGYTF
TRBJ2-7 | TRBV13 | TRBD2 | CASSRGGAYEQYF
TRBJ1-5 | TRBV6-1 | - | CASSETPDQPQHF
TRBJ1-2 | TRBV5-1 | - | CASSLVWGGNYGYTF
TRBJ2-2 | TRBV28 | TRBD1 | CASSLPLTGAGELFF
TRBJ2-7 | TRBV12-3/TRBV12-4 | TRBD1 | CASSPGQGYEQYF
TRBJ2-1 | TRBV6-5 | TRBD2 | CASSLTSGGYNEQFF
TRBJ2-1 | TRBV19 | TRBD1 | CASSIPRTGNEQFF
TRBJ2-7 | TRBV6-6 | - | CASSLTHEQYF
TRBJ1-2 | TRBV2 | - | CASRAESRGYTF
TRBJ1-3 | TRBV4-1 | TRBD1 | CASSRQGLTGNTIYF
TRBJ2-5 | TRBV19 | - | CASSVDLGGETQYF
TRBJ2-1 | TRBV11-3 | - | CASSLAMEQFF
TRBJ1-4 | TRBV19 | TRBD1 | CASSDREGEKLFF
TRBJ2-1 | TRBV2 | TRBD2 | CASKMLAGVGEQFF
TRBJ2-7 | TRBV2 | - | CASSVSYEQYF
TRBJ1-4 | TRBV5-4 | - | CASSAPGMDEKLFF
TRBJ2-3 | TRBV24-1 | - | CATSDLGDTQYF
TRBJ1-3 | TRBV7-9 | - | CASSDSGNTIYF
TRBJ2-1 | TRBV5-1 | TRBD2 | CASSLSLAGTNPHNEQFF
TRBJ2-1 | TRBV7-7 | - | CASSLDGSSYNEQFF
TRBJ1-3 | TRBV12-2 | - | CASRSPDRRRGGGNTIYF
TRBJ1-2 | TRBV19 | TRBD1 | CASSVTGDRGPYGYTF
TRBJ1-2 | TRBV19 | - | CASSLEISRGYTF
TRBJ2-2 | TRBV9 | - | CASSVTWGNTGELFF
TRBJ1-5 | TRBV15 | - | CATSRSGSEQPQHF